The rows below give T cell receptor beta chains drawn from one sample of a study of shared clonotypes between healthy human individuals. The method was immunoSEQ multiplex PCR; TCRdb's version includes in-frame clones alone and lacks a portion of them. The sample shows more than 1 million clones, about four fifths of them seen only once. Sequencing used memory CD4+ T cells from PBMCs. The receptors were sampled from a man younger than 35 in good health. Some clones in this sample may be carry-over from other donors' samples. Both conserved end residues are part of each CDR3. The D gene is left open where the match is weak. Some rows have no size entry. The others give once, few or many, or a class for an expanded clone.

clone_size j_call v_call d_call cdr3_nt cdr3_aa
- TRBJ1-1 TRBV6-1 - TGTGCCAGCAGTGAAGCGCTATTGCCGGGTACTGAAGCTTTCTTT CASSEALLPGTEAFF
- TRBJ1-1 TRBV7-2 TRBD1 TGTGCCAGCAGTCGACAGGGATGGGGGCCTGAAGCTTTCTTT CASSRQGWGPEAFF
- TRBJ2-1 TRBV11-2 TRBD2 TGTGCCAGCAGCTTAGGGCTAGCGGGGGGCAATGAGCAGTTCTTC CASSLGLAGGNEQFF
few TRBJ1-1 TRBV20-1 - TGCAGTGCTCCGACGGAGGCTGAAGCTTTCTTT CSAPTEAEAFF
- TRBJ1-3 TRBV7-2 TRBD1 TGTGCCAGCAGGAGGACAGGGGGGCTCTCTGGAAACACCATATATTTT CASRRTGGLSGNTIYF
- TRBJ1-2 TRBV5-1 - TGCGCCAGCAGCCCTGGCTATGGCTACACCTTC CASSPGYGYTF
- TRBJ2-7 TRBV18 TRBD2 TGTGCCAGCTCACCGACTAGCGGGGGTTACGAGCAGTACTTC CASSPTSGGYEQYF
- TRBJ2-7 TRBV27 - TGTGCCAGCAGTTCCGACTACACCTACGAGCAGTACTTC CASSSDYTYEQYF
- TRBJ1-1 TRBV5-1 - TGCGCCAGCAGCCCTTATCCAGGGGTTTCGGGTGAAGCTTTCTTT CASSPYPGVSGEAFF
- TRBJ2-1 TRBV10-1 - TGCGCCAGCAGTGAACGGCGGGTCGCCTACAATGAGCAGTTCTTC CASSERRVAYNEQFF
- TRBJ2-2 TRBV4-2 - TGTGCCAGCAGCCAAGACTTCAACACCGGGGAGCTGTTTTTT CASSQDFNTGELFF
- TRBJ1-2 TRBV5-6 - TGTGCCAGCAGCTTGTCGGAGGGATGGGGCTACACCTTC CASSLSEGWGYTF
- TRBJ2-3 TRBV5-1 - TGCGCCAGCAGCCAACGAACAGATACGCAGTATTTT CASSQRTDTQYF
- TRBJ1-1 TRBV6-4 - TGTGCCAGCAGTCTGGAAGGGGGAACTGAAGCTTTCTTT CASSLEGGTEAFF
- TRBJ2-4 TRBV9 - TGTGCCAGCAGCGTAGAGGCGACCCCTATCATTCAGTACTTC CASSVEATPIIQYF
- TRBJ1-2 TRBV28 - TGTGCCAGCAAACGGGCGGGGAACTATGGCTACACCTTC CASKRAGNYGYTF
- TRBJ2-1 TRBV2 - TGTGCCAGCACCACAGACACACTGAAGGCCAATGAGCAGTTCTTC CASTTDTLKANEQFF
- TRBJ2-5 TRBV28 - TGTGCCAGCAGTGCAACCGGACGGACCCCTTTTCACTTC CASSATGRTPFHF
- TRBJ1-5 TRBV28 - TGTGCCAGCAGTGAGGGGATTAATCAGCCCCAGCATTTT CASSEGINQPQHF
- TRBJ2-1 TRBV19 TRBD2 TGTGCCAGTAGTCCTATTAGCGGGTGGGGTGAGCAGTTCTTC CASSPISGWGEQFF
- TRBJ2-7 TRBV14 TRBD2 TGTGCCAGCAGCGGCCTAGCGGGATTCTCCTACGAGCAGTACTTC CASSGLAGFSYEQYF
many TRBJ1-2 TRBV4-1 - TGCGCCAGCAGCCAGGGCCCGACAAGCAACTATGGCTACACCTTC CASSQGPTSNYGYTF
- TRBJ2-1 TRBV10-3 - TGTGCCATCAGTCGGACAGTGGGTGAGCAGTTCTTC CAISRTVGEQFF
once TRBJ2-5 TRBV2 - TGTGCCAGCGTCCTAGGGGCCGGGGGAACCCAGTACTTC CASVLGAGGTQYF
few TRBJ2-1 TRBV5-1 TRBD2 TGCGCCAGCAGCTTGGGGACTAGCGGGAGTTTCATCAATGAGCAGTTCTTC CASSLGTSGSFINEQFF
few TRBJ2-7 TRBV9 TRBD2 TGTGCCAGCAGCGTAGCCCCCGGGACTAGCTCCTACGAGCAGTACTTC CASSVAPGTSSYEQYF
- TRBJ2-7 TRBV5-4 TRBD2 TGTGCCAGCAGCCGTCCGACTAGCGGGGGGATCTACGAGCAGTACTTC CASSRPTSGGIYEQYF
- TRBJ2-3 TRBV19 - TGTGCCAGTAGTCGATGGCGGACCCGCACAGATACGCAGTATTTT CASSRWRTRTDTQYF
few TRBJ1-5 TRBV7-2 TRBD1 TGTGCCAGCAGTAGACAGGGGGTTCAGCCCCAGCATTTT CASSRQGVQPQHF
- TRBJ2-3 TRBV19 - TGTGCCAGTAGTATAGAAGGGATGGGGGCGGATACGCAGTATTTT CASSIEGMGADTQYF
- TRBJ1-3 TRBV6-5 TRBD1 TGTGCCAGCAGGACAGGGGGTGGAAACACCATATATTTT CASRTGGGNTIYF
- TRBJ1-5 TRBV28 - TGTGCCAGCAGTTTACAGGCAGGAGGACAGCCCCAGCATTTT CASSLQAGGQPQHF
- TRBJ2-1 TRBV10-3 - TGTGCCATCAGTGAGGTTGGCCCCGGGGAGCAGTTCTTC CAISEVGPGEQFF
- TRBJ2-7 TRBV7-2 TRBD2 TGTGCCAGCAGCCGGAGCGGGAGGTGGTTCGAGCAGTACTTC CASSRSGRWFEQYF
- TRBJ1-5 TRBV2 - TGTGCCAGCAAGGGATTCGATCAGCCCCAGCATTTT CASKGFDQPQHF
- TRBJ1-1 TRBV9 - TGTGCCAGCAGCCCCTCGGTTAACACTGAAGCTTTCTTT CASSPSVNTEAFF
once TRBJ2-2 TRBV28 - TGTGCCAGCAGGGGGCTACTATCGGCACCCGGGGAGCTGTTTTTT CASRGLLSAPGELFF
once TRBJ2-2 TRBV29-1 - TGCAGCGTTGAAAGCAATGTGGACGGGGAGCTGTTTTTT CSVESNVDGELFF
- TRBJ2-1 TRBV6-6 - TGTGCCAGCAGTTTTAGCTCCTACAATGAGCAGTTCTTC CASSFSSYNEQFF
- TRBJ1-2 TRBV7-9 - TGTGCCAGCAGCGTTGTTAATGGGGGCTACACCTTC CASSVVNGGYTF
- TRBJ2-3 TRBV18 - TGTGCCAGCTCACCAGGGTCCTACACAGATACGCAGTATTTT CASSPGSYTDTQYF
- TRBJ1-2 TRBV18 - TGTGCCAGCTCACCCCCGGACGGTGTCTCGGGGTATGGCTACACCTTC CASSPPDGVSGYGYTF
- TRBJ1-5 TRBV6-1 TRBD1 TGTGCCAGCAGTGAATCTCAGGGACAGTACTATAGCAATCAGCCCCAGCATTTT CASSESQGQYYSNQPQHF
- TRBJ1-6 TRBV4-1 - TGCGCCAGCAGCCACGCCTTCGGACGGGGGGTAGATTCACCCCTCCACTTT CASSHAFGRGVDSPLHF
few TRBJ1-1 TRBV5-6 - TGTGCCAGCAGTTTTCGGGTGAACACTGAAGCTTTCTTT CASSFRVNTEAFF
once TRBJ2-2 TRBV5-4 - TGTGCCAGCAGCCCGGTGGTAACCGGGGAGCTGTTTTTT CASSPVVTGELFF
- TRBJ2-5 TRBV30 TRBD2 TGTGCCTGGAGCGGCGGGGGAGGGGAGACCCAGTACTTC CAWSGGGGETQYF
few TRBJ2-1 TRBV7-2 - TGTGCCAGCAGCTTATGGGGAGGAGGGGGCAATGAGCAGTTCTTC CASSLWGGGGNEQFF
- TRBJ2-3 TRBV29-1 TRBD1 TGCAGCGCGCCCCTGACAGGGACCACAGATACGCAGTATTTT CSAPLTGTTDTQYF
few TRBJ1-1 TRBV4-3 - TGCGCCAGCAGCCAAGATTGGGAGGTCGACACTGAAGCTTTCTTT CASSQDWEVDTEAFF
- TRBJ1-5 TRBV4-3 - TGCGCCAGCAGCCAATCGTCGGGCCAGCCCCAGCATTTT CASSQSSGQPQHF
- TRBJ2-1 TRBV7-2 - TGTGCCAGCAGCTCAGGGAGGACAGCATTTGTTTACAATGAGCAGTTCTTC CASSSGRTAFVYNEQFF
- TRBJ1-1 TRBV4-3 - TGCGCCAGCAGCCAAGGGGCGGGGACGGGGTTTAACACTGAAGCTTTCTTT CASSQGAGTGFNTEAFF
few TRBJ2-7 TRBV4-1 - TGCGCCAGCAGCCAAGAAGGCACTAGAGACAACGAGCAGTACTTC CASSQEGTRDNEQYF
- TRBJ2-3 TRBV7-3 TRBD2 TGTGCCAGCAGCCGTAGCGGGTACACAGATACGCAGTATTTT CASSRSGYTDTQYF
- TRBJ2-2 TRBV27 TRBD2 TGTGCCAGCAGTCGTGGGACTACGAACACCGGGGAGCTGTTTTTT CASSRGTTNTGELFF
once TRBJ2-3 TRBV19 TRBD1 TGTGCCAGTAGTATGGCACAGGGGGATACGCAGTATTTT CASSMAQGDTQYF
once TRBJ1-3 TRBV7-9 TRBD1 TGTGCCAGCAGCGCCACAGGGGGATCTGGAAACACCATATATTTT CASSATGGSGNTIYF
- TRBJ2-7 TRBV11-1 - TGTGCCAGCAGCTTAGTACAGGGAGCCTACGAGCAGTACTTC CASSLVQGAYEQYF